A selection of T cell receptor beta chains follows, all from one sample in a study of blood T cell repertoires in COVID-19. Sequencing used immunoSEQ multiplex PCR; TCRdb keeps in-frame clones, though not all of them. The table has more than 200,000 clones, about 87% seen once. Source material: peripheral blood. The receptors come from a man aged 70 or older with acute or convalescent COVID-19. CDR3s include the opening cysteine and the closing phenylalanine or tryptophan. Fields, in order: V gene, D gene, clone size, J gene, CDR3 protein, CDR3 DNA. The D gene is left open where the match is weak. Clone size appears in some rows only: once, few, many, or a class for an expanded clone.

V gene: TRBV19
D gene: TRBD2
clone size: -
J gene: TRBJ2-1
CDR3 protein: CASSRGTSGYNEQFF
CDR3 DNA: TGTGCCAGTAGTAGAGGGACTAGCGGATACAATGAGCAGTTCTTC

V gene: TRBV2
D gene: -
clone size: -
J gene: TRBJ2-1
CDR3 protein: CASSDGEQFF
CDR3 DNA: TGTGCCAGCAGTGACGGTGAGCAGTTCTTC

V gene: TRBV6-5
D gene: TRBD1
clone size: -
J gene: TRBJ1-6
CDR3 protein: CASSFLNRGQQSPLHF
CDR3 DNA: TGTGCCAGCAGTTTTCTCAACAGGGGTCAACAATCACCCCTCCACTTT

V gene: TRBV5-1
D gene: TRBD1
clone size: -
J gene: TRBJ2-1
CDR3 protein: CASSLTGVDNEQFF
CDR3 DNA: TGCGCCAGCAGCCTGACAGGGGTGGACAATGAGCAGTTCTTC

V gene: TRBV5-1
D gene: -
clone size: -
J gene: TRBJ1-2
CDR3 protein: CASSFQGNYGYTF
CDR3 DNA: TGCGCCAGCAGCTTCCAGGGAAACTATGGCTACACCTTC

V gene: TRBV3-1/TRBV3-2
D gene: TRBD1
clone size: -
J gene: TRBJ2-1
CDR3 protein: CASSSGTGDINEQFF
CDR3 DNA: TGTGCCAGCAGCTCCGGGACAGGGGATATCAATGAGCAGTTCTTC

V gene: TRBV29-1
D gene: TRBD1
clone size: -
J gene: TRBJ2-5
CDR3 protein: CSVATGGWETQYF
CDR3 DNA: TGCAGCGTAGCTACAGGGGGGTGGGAGACCCAGTACTTC

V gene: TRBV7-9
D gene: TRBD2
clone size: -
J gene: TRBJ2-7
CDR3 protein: CASSSWTSRYEQYF
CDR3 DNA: TGTGCCAGCAGCTCGTGGACTAGCCGCTACGAGCAGTACTTC

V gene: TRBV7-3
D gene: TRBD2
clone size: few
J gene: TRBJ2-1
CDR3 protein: CASGLAGGNEQFF
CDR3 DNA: TGTGCCAGCGGACTAGCGGGAGGAAATGAGCAGTTCTTC

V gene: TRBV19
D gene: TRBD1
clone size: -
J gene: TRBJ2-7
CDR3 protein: CASSLGQGPSTYEQYF
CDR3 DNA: TGTGCCAGTAGTCTAGGACAGGGTCCCTCAACCTACGAGCAGTACTTC

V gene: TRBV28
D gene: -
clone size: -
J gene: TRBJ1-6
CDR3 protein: CASGTTGGSPLHF
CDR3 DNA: TGTGCCAGCGGAACAACGGGAGGTTCACCCCTCCACTTT

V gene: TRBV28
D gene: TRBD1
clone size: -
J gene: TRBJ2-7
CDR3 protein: CASSSSGDRDYEQYF
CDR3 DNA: TGTGCCAGCAGTTCTTCCGGAGACAGGGACTACGAGCAGTACTTC

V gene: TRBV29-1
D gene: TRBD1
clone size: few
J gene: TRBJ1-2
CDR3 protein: CSVPGAGGQGDYGYTF
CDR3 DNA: TGCAGCGTGCCTGGGGCCGGGGGACAGGGCGACTATGGCTACACCTTC

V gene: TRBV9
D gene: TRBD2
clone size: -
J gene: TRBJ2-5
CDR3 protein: CASSFSGYQETQYF
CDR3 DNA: TGTGCCAGCAGCTTTAGCGGGTACCAAGAGACCCAGTACTTC

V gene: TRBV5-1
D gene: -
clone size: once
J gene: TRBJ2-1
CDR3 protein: CASSLEVQGWGEQFF
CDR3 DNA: TGCGCCAGCAGCTTGGAGGTACAGGGATGGGGTGAGCAGTTCTTC

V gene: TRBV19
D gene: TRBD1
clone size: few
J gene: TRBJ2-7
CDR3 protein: CASSIGGGTGSFEQYF
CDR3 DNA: TGTGCCAGTAGTATCGGTGGGGGGACAGGGTCCTTCGAGCAGTACTTC

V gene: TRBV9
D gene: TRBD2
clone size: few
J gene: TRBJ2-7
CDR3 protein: CASSVGGRAPYEQYF
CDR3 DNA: TGTGCCAGCAGCGTCGGCGGGAGGGCCCCCTACGAGCAGTACTTC

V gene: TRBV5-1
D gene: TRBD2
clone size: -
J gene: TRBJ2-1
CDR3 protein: CASSETSGSSHNEQFF
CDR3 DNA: TGCGCCAGCAGCGAGACTAGCGGGAGTTCCCACAATGAGCAGTTCTTC

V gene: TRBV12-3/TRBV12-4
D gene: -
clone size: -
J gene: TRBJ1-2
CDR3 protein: CASSLSRPDGYTF
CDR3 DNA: TGTGCCAGCAGTTTGAGCAGGCCAGATGGCTACACCTTC

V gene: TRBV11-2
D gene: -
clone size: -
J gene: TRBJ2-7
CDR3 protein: CASSLEQSYEQYF
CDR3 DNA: TGTGCCAGCAGCTTAGAACAGTCCTACGAGCAGTACTTC

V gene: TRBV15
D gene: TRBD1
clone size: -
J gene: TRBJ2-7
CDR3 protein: CATSRQGLNSGGYEQYF
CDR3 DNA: TGTGCCACCAGCAGACAGGGTCTAAATTCAGGGGGCTACGAGCAGTACTTC

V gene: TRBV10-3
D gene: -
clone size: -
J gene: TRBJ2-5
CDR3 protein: CAISEYREETQYF
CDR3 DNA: TGTGCCATCAGTGAGTACAGGGAAGAGACCCAGTACTTC

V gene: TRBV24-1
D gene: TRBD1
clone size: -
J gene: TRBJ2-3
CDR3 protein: CATSEGDRGADTQYF
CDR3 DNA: TGTGCCACCAGTGAAGGGGACAGGGGCGCAGATACGCAGTATTTT

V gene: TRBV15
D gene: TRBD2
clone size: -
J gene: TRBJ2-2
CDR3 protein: CATSRDGGGYTGELFF
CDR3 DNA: TGTGCCACCAGCAGAGACGGGGGGGGCTACACCGGGGAGCTGTTTTTT

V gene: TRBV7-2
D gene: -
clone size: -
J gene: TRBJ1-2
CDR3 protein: CASSPPGPYGYTF
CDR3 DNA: TGTGCCAGCAGCCCGCCCGGTCCTTATGGCTACACCTTC

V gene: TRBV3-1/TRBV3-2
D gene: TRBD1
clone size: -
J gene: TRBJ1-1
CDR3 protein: CASSQRTGISTEAFF
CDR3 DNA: TGTGCCAGCAGCCAAAGGACAGGGATTTCCACTGAAGCTTTCTTT

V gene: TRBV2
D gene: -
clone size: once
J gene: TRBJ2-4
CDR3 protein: CASLKGVGNIQYF
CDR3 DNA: TGTGCCAGCCTAAAGGGGGTCGGAAACATTCAGTACTTC

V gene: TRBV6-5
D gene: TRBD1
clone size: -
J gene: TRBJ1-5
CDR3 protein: CATLGQVNSNQPQHF
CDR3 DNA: TGTGCTACTCTGGGACAGGTCAATAGCAATCAGCCCCAGCATTTT

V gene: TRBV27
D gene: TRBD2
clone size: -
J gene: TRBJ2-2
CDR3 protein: CASSIEGLAGPTGELFF
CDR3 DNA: TGTGCCAGCAGTATCGAGGGACTAGCGGGCCCCACCGGGGAGCTGTTTTTT

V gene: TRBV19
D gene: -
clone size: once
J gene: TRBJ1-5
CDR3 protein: CASSTTTSNQPQHF
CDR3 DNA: TGTGCCAGTAGTACGACAACCAGCAATCAGCCCCAGCATTTT

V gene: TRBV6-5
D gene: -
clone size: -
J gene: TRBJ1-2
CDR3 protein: CASRGSPGSNYGYTF
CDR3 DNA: TGTGCCAGCAGAGGGAGCCCCGGATCCAACTATGGCTACACCTTC

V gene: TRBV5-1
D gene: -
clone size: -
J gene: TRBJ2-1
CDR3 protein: CASSPAGYVYNEQFF
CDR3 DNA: TGCGCCAGCAGCCCCGCCGGTTACGTCTACAATGAGCAGTTCTTC

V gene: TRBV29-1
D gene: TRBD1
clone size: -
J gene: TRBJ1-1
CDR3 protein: CSVLGIGTANTEAFF
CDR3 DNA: TGCAGCGTCCTTGGGATCGGGACAGCGAACACTGAAGCTTTCTTT

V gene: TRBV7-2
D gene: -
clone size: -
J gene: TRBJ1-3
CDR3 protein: CASSLGAGSAIYF
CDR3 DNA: TGTGCCAGCAGCTTAGGGGCAGGGTCGGCCATATATTTT

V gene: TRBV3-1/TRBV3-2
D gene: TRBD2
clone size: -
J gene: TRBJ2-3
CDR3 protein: CASSQDKGTSEDTQYF
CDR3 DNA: TGTGCCAGCAGCCAAGATAAGGGGACTAGCGAAGATACGCAGTATTTT

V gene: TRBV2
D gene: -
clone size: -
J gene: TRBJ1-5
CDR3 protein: CASSDVYSNQPQHF
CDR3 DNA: TGTGCCAGCAGTGATGTTTATAGCAATCAGCCCCAGCATTTT

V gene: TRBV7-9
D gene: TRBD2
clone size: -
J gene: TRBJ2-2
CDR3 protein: CASRQLANGELFF
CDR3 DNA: TGTGCCAGCAGACAACTAGCGAATGGGGAGCTGTTTTTT

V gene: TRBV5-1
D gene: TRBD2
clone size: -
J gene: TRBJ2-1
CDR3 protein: CASSPGTSGTNEQFF
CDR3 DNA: TGCGCCAGCAGCCCGGGGACTAGCGGAACTAATGAGCAGTTCTTC

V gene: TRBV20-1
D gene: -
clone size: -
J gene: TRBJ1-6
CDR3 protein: CSARDITALHF
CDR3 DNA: TGCAGTGCTAGAGATATCACGGCCCTCCACTTT

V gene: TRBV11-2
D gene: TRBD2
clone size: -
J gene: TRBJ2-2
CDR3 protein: CASSRGTSGSGDTGELFF
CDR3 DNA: TGTGCCAGCAGCCGAGGGACTAGCGGGAGCGGCGACACCGGGGAGCTGTTTTTT

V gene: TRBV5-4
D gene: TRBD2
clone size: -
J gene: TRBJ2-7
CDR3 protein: CASSPGGGPYEQYF
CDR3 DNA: TGTGCCAGCAGCCCGGGGGGGGGACCCTACGAGCAGTACTTC

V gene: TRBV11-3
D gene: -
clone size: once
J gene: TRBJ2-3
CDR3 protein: CASSLGAQPTDTQYF
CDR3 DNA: TGTGCCAGCAGCTTAGGGGCACAACCCACAGATACGCAGTATTTT

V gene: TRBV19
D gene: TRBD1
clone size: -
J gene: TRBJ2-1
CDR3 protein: CASRTGGLYNEQFF
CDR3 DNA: TGTGCCAGTAGGACAGGGGGATTGTACAATGAGCAGTTCTTC

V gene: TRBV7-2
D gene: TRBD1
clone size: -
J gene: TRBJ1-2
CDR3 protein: CASSLDGTAVYGYTF
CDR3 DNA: TGTGCCAGCAGCTTAGACGGGACAGCCGTATATGGCTACACCTTC

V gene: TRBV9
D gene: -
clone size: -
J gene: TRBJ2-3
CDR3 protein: CASSVDLADTQYF
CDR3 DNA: TGTGCCAGCAGCGTAGATCTAGCCGATACGCAGTATTTT

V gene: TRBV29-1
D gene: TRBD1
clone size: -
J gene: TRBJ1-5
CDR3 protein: CSVGGGTGDNQPQHF
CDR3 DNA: TGCAGCGTTGGAGGCGGGACAGGGGACAATCAGCCCCAGCATTTT

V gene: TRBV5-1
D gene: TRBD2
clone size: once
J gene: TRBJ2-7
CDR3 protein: CASSLVVAGGDYEQYF
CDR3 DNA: TGCGCCAGCAGCTTGGTGGTGGCGGGAGGAGACTACGAGCAGTACTTC

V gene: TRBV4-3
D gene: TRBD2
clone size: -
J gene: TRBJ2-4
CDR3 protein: CASSQDRTSGPLSTKNIQYF
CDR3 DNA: TGCGCCAGCAGCCAAGATCGGACTAGCGGGCCCCTGTCGACCAAAAACATTCAGTACTTC

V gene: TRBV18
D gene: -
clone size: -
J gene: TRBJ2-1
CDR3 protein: CASSPPSNEQFF
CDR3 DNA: TGTGCCAGCTCACCCCCTTCTAATGAGCAGTTCTTC

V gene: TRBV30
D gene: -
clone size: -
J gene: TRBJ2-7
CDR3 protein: CAWSVGPPYEQYF
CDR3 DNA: TGTGCCTGGAGTGTTGGGCCTCCGTACGAGCAGTACTTC

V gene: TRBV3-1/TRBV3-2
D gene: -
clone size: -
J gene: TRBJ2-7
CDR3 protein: CASSQIGGWEQYF
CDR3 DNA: TGTGCCAGCAGCCAAATTGGAGGATGGGAGCAGTACTTC

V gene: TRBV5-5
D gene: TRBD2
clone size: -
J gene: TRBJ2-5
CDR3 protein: CASSGSGLQETQYF
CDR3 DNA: TGTGCCAGCAGCGGTAGCGGGCTCCAAGAGACCCAGTACTTC

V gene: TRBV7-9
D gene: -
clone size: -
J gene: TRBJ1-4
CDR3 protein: CASSSTGLNEKLFF
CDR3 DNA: TGTGCCAGCAGCTCAACAGGGCTTAATGAAAAACTGTTTTTT